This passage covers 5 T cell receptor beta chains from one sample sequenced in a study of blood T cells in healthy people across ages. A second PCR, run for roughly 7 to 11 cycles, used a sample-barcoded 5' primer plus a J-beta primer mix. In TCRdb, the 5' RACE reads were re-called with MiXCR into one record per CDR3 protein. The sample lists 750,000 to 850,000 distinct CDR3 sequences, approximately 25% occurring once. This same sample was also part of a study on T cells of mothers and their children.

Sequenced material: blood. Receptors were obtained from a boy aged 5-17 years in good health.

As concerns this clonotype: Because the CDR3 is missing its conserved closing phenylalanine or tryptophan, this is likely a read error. CDR3 in amino acids: CASSWTGGSDTQYL. As DNA, the CDR3 is TGTGCCAGCAGCTGGACAGGGGGGTCAGATACGCAGTATCTT. The chain combines TRBV6-4 with TRBJ2-3; 10 bases are a match to TRBD1. The CDR3 is 14 amino acids. Germline lookup yields CDR1 MRHNA and CDR2 SNTAGT. Trimming removed 6 bases from V and 4 bases from J; junction bases left unmatched: 4.

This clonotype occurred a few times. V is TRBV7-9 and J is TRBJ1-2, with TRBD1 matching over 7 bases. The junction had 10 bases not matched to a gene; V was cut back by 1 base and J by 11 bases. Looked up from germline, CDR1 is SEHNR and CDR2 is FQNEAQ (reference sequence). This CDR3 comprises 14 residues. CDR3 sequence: CASSLVAQGGRYTF. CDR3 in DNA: TGTGCCAGCAGCTTAGTCGCCCAGGGGGGCAGGTACACCTTC.

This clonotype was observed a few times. CDR3 bases: TGCAGCGTTGGGGGGGGGCTAGCGGGAGTGTTCTACGAGCAGTACTTC. This translates into CSVGGGLAGVFYEQYF. The V and J genes are TRBV29-1 and TRBJ2-7, with 10 bases identical to TRBD2. The trim removed 4 bases at V and 3 bases at J, leaving 12 bases unmatched. Germline V gene data show CDR1 as SQVTM and CDR2 as ANQGSEA. The CDR3 contains 16 residues.

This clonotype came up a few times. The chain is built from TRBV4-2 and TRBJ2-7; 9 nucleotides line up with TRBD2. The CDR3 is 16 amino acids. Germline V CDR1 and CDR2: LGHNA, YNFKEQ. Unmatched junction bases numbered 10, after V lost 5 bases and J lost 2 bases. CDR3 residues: CASSLSVAGAPYEQYF. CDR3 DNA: TGTGCCAGCAGCTTATCAGTAGCGGGAGCCCCCTACGAGCAGTACTTC.

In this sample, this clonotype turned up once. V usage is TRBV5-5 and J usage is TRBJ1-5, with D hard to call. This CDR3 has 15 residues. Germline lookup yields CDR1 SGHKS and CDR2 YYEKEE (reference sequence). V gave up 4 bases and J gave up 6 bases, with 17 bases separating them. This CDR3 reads CASSPAVGYSQPQHF. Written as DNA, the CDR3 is TGTGCCAGCAGCCCCGCGGTAGGGTACAGTCAGCCCCAGCATTTT.